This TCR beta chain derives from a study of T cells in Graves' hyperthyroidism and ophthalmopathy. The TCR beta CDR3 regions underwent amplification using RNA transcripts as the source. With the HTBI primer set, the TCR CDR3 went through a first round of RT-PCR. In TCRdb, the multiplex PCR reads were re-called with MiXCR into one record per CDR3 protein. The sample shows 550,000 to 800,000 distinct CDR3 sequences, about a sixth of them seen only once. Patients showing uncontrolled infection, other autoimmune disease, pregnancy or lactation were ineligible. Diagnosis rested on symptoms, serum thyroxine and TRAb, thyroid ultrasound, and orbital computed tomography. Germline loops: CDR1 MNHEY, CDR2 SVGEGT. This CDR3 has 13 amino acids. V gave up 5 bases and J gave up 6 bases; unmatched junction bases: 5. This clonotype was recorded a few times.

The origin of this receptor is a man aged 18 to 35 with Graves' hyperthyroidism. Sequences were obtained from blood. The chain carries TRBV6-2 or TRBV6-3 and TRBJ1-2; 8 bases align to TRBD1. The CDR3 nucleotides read TGTGCCAGCAGTCGGACAGGGAGGAATGGCTACACCTTC. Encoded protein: CASSRTGRNGYTF.